The clone carrying this T cell receptor (beta chain) was counted only a few times. Its antigen is still unknown. CDR3 length: 17 amino acids. From germline, CDR1 is DFQATT and CDR2 SNEGSKA (reference sequence). After removal of 2 bases from V and 1 base from J, the junction contained 8 bases not matched to a gene. The sample belongs to a study of post-analysis software for immune sequencing data. Overall study context: The disease courses spanned relapsing-remitting, secondary progressive and progressive-relapsing forms of multiple sclerosis.

Every TCR beta cDNA library bore unique molecular identifiers. Some 500,000 cDNA molecules were obtained per 1 to 10 million input T cells. One entry per CDR3 protein results from TCRdb running MiXCR on the PCR reads. The sample carries 400,000 to 500,000 distinct CDR3 sequences, less than 40% recorded once. Study-wide findings and caveats: Compared against controls, patients with multiple sclerosis displayed significantly lower normalized Chao1 diversity. Patients had higher frequencies than controls of about five TRBV segments, including TRBV5-6, TRBV5-1 and TRBV20-1. Samples made in the same batch grouped tightly together by F measure.

The V and J genes are TRBV20-1 and TRBJ1-5, with 10 positions matching TRBD1. Sequencing was carried out using blood. The sequence came from a girl between 2 and 10 years old with multiple sclerosis. CDR3 residues: CSARPPGQGLSNQPQHF. The CDR3 DNA reads as TGCAGTGCTAGACCGCCGGGACAGGGGTTGAGCAATCAGCCCCAGCATTTT.